This T cell receptor beta chain was sequenced in a study of cytomegalovirus exposure and HLA in healthy donors. With 60 Vbeta and 13 Jbeta primers, the PCR was carried out. The method was immunoSEQ multiplex PCR; TCRdb's version includes in-frame clones alone and lacks a portion of them. This sample has 100,000 to 150,000 clones, with around 81% found just once. The sequenced material came from PBMCs. The clonotype comes from a woman aged 45 to 65 in good health and CMV-seronegative.

This CDR3 is CASSPPGTSSYNEQFF. The CDR3 region has the DNA TGTGCCAGCAGCCCGCCCGGGACTAGCTCCTACAATGAGCAGTTCTTC. The chain couples TRBV11-3 to TRBJ2-1; 8 bases are a match to TRBD2. Germline loops: CDR1 SGHNT, CDR2 YENEEA. CDR3 length: 16 residues. The V segment lost 5 bases and the J segment 0 bases; nucleotides outside the gene matches: 6.